These 15 T cell receptor beta chains originate from one sample sequenced in a study of CD8 T cells in Susac syndrome. Random hexamers served to reverse transcribe about 0.5 to 1 ug RNA. Via MiXCR, TCRdb re-called the immunoSEQ multiplex PCR reads, giving one row per CDR3 protein. The sample holds roughly 120,000 distinct CDR3 sequences; 85% to 95% are singletons and the top ten take around 0.085%. Specimen: CD4+ T cells from PBMCs. The receptors were gathered from a human donor with multiple sclerosis.

This sequence joins TRBV10-3 and TRBJ1-6, with TRBD1 as a possible D gene (6 bases). The CDR3 extends over 16 amino acids. Trimming pared 3 bases from V and 10 bases from J, leaving 19 bases between. CDR1 and CDR2 from the germline V gene are ENHRY and SYGVKD. Here the CDR3 reads CAISDRSGAGGSPLHF. As DNA, the CDR3 is TGTGCCATCAGTGATCGGTCAGGGGCCGGCGGATCACCCCTCCACTTT.

In its sample, this clonotype was seen once. The chain has TRBV19 and TRBJ2-2; 7 bases match TRBD1. The germline V gene encodes CDR1 LNHDA and CDR2 SQIVND (reference sequence). CDR3 length: 15 residues. With V trimmed by 7 bases and J by 5 bases, 10 bases remained unmatched. CDR3 sequence (DNA): TGTGCCAGTACCACCCAACAGGGGCGAACCGGGGAGCTGTTTTTT. Translated, it gives CASTTQQGRTGELFF.

V usage is TRBV18 and J usage is TRBJ2-7; 11 bases map to TRBD1. CDR1 KGHSH and CDR2 LQKENI come from the germline V gene. The CDR3 has 15 amino acids. J was trimmed by 3 bases and V by 3 bases; bases with no gene match: 4. The CDR3 DNA is TGTGCCAGCTCACCGATGGGACAGGGGGACTACGAGCAGTACTTC. The encoded protein is CASSPMGQGDYEQYF.

V usage is TRBV5-1 and J usage is TRBJ2-1; D gene unclear. CDR1 and CDR2 from the germline V gene are SGHRS and YFSETQ. Trimming removed 4 bases at V and 5 bases at J, with 7 bases between. The CDR3 extends over 12 amino acids. Written as DNA, the CDR3 is TGCGCCAGCAGCCTGGAAGACAATGAGCAGTTCTTC. Its translation: CASSLEDNEQFF.

V gene TRBV20-1 combines with J gene TRBJ2-1; D uncertain. The CDR3 spans 13 residues. V shed 5 bases and J shed 0 bases, with 8 bases lying between them. Germline V gene sequence: CDR1 DFQATT, CDR2 SNEGSKA (reference sequence). The CDR3 loop is CSAPYRSYNEQFF. CDR3 DNA sequence: TGCAGTGCTCCCTATCGCTCCTACAATGAGCAGTTCTTC.

This chain uses TRBV6-1 with TRBJ2-2, with 9 bases aligning to TRBD1. CDR1 and CDR2 (germline): MNHNS, SASEGT. The CDR3 extends over 16 amino acids. The junction had 8 bases not matched to a gene; V was cut back by 6 bases and J by 3 bases. DNA for the CDR3: TGTGCCAGCAGGACTACAGGGGGCGGTGACACCGGGGAGCTGTTTTTT. Translated: CASRTTGGGDTGELFF.

The chain couples TRBV6-5 to TRBJ1-3, with D hard to call. V was trimmed by 0 bases and J by 4 bases, leaving 13 bases between them. This CDR3 has 16 residues. Germline CDR1 MNHEY, CDR2 SVGAGI. In DNA, the CDR3 is TGTGCCAGCAGTTACTCCGGGCGGCCTGGAGGAAACACCATATATTTT. Protein product: CASSYSGRPGGNTIYF.

The chain carries TRBV5-1 and TRBJ2-7, with D possibly matching TRBD1 (5 bases). Trimming pared 4 bases from V and 2 bases from J, leaving 10 bases between. Germline CDR1 is SGHRS and CDR2 is YFSETQ. The CDR3 consists of 13 residues. CDR3 bases: TGCGCCAGCAGCCAGGACACTACCTACGAGCAGTACTTC. It yields the protein CASSQDTTYEQYF.

The chain has TRBV20-1 and TRBJ2-5; D gene uncertain. The germline gives CDR1 DFQATT, CDR2 SNEGSKA (reference sequence). The V gene lost 5 bases and the J gene lost 5 bases, with 12 bases spanning the gap. The length of the CDR3 is 12 residues. Here the CDR3 reads CSALGFGETQYF. As DNA, the CDR3 is TGCAGTGCTCTAGGGTTTGGGGAGACCCAGTACTTC.

The CDR3 protein is CASSLRGETINYGYTF. The CDR3 DNA sequence: TGTGCCAGCTCACTGCGGGGCGAAACAATTAACTATGGCTACACCTTC. The gene calls are TRBV18 and TRBJ1-2, with D possibly TRBD1 on 5 matching bases. The CDR3 loop spans 16 amino acids. Germline V CDR1 and CDR2: KGHSH, LQKENI. V shed 4 bases and J shed 1 base, with 16 bases lying between them.

This chain links TRBV7-2 with TRBJ2-7; D is unclear. Trimming took 5 bases from V and 0 from J, leaving 8 bases between them. From germline, CDR1 is SGHTA and CDR2 FQGNSA. CDR3 length: 13 amino acids. As DNA, the CDR3 is TGTGCCAGCAGCCCTCGACCCTCCTACGAGCAGTACTTC. Translated: CASSPRPSYEQYF.

J is TRBJ2-2 and V is TRBV27; tentatively, D is TRBD1 (5 bases). The CDR3 has 13 amino acids. Germline V gene sequence: CDR1 MNHEY, CDR2 SMNVEV (reference sequence). The V end was cut by 5 bases, the J end by 12 bases, with 16 bases between. DNA of the CDR3: TGTGCCAGCAGTCCCAAGGGGTCACGGCAGCTGTTTTTT. As protein: CASSPKGSRQLFF.

This sequence joins TRBV29-1 and TRBJ2-7; D gene uncertain. This CDR3 has 12 residues. V was cut by 7 bases and J by 0 bases, with 10 bases left in between. Germline lookup yields CDR1 SQVTM and CDR2 ANQGSEA. In DNA, the CDR3 is TGCAGCGCTCAGGTGAGCTCCTACGAGCAGTACTTC. It encodes CSAQVSSYEQYF.

The gene calls are TRBV12-3 or TRBV12-4 and TRBJ1-1; possibly TRBD1 for D (5 bases). The length of the CDR3 is 12 residues. V was cut by 2 bases and J by 7 bases, with 8 bases left in between. CDR3 sequence reads: CASSLIGGEAFF. The DNA of the CDR3 is TGTGCCAGCAGTTTAATTGGGGGTGAAGCTTTCTTT.

The CDR3 DNA is TGTGCCAGCAGCAAAGCCGGGGGGGCCCGTAGTGGCACAGATACGCAGTATTTT. It specifies CASSKAGGARSGTDTQYF. The V call is TRBV21-1, the J call TRBJ2-3; TRBD2, the table's D call, lacks a check against the DNA. TRBV21-1 is designated a pseudogene. This CDR3 has 18 residues.